This TCR beta chain was sequenced for a study of early T cells in non-severe SARS-CoV-2 infection. This clonotype was observed many times. What it recognizes is unknown. The study's findings and limits: VDJdb matching skewed toward anti-spike CD8 responses, missing private and CD4 specificities.

Using its own MiXCR run on the 5' RACE reads, TCRdb lists one record per CDR3 protein. The sample contains around 34,000 distinct CDR3 sequences, roughly 5% of which appear only once. This CDR3 spans 16 amino acids. Germline lookup yields CDR1 MNHNS and CDR2 SASEGT. The V gene lost 0 bases and the J gene lost 2 bases, with 12 bases spanning the gap. Specimen: whole blood. V gene TRBV6-1 combines with J gene TRBJ2-3; maybe TRBD1 (6 bases). The clonotype was recovered from an adult who was a healthcare worker with PCR-confirmed SARS-CoV-2 infection or an uninfected control (not recorded which). The CDR3 sequence is CASSEALTGLTDTQYF. The CDR3 DNA follows: TGTGCCAGCAGTGAAGCGCTGACAGGACTCACAGATACGCAGTATTTT.